The clone carrying this T cell receptor beta chain was observed a few times. Germline assignment: CDR1 SGHTA and CDR2 FQGNSA. V lost 5 bases to trimming and J lost 11 bases, with 16 bases between them. CDR3 length equals 12 residues. Clones were sequenced by immunoSEQ multiplex PCR, and TCRdb holds only the in-frame ones, with some missing. The sample includes under 600,000 clones, 70% to 90% seen only once; the top ten take 1.7%. The sample is drawn from a study of Ad26.COV2.S vaccination and SARS-CoV-2 variants. As for treatment: about 20 received Ad26.COV2.S at low or high dose, single or two shots; roughly five received placebo; per-sample allocation not given. Sampling happened 63 days after the first vaccine or placebo injection.

The sample consisted of peripheral blood, taken in a trial of Ad26.COV2.S vaccine versus placebo. The sequence derives from a person aged 18-65 years who received the Ad26.COV2.S COVID-19 vaccine or a placebo. The genes are TRBV7-2 and TRBJ2-7; D remains ambiguous. The CDR3: CASSTPPGEKYF. CDR3 sequence (DNA): TGTGCCAGCAGCACGCCCCCGGGCGAAAAGTACTTC.